This T cell receptor (beta chain) stems from a study of T cell changes during pregnancy in multiple sclerosis (dated by TCRdb to between 2018 and 2020). Notes on the research overall: In women with multiple sclerosis, the researchers looked at how the T cell repertoire shifted as pregnancy progressed.

The library came from the immunoSEQ multiplex PCR assay. Entries here come from immuneACCESS through TCRdb and include only in-frame sequences with V and J called. Some clones fail to appear in such tables; in the studies checked, an unresolved V gene covers under half of the shortfall, and the cause of the remainder is unknown. The sample table lists 70,000 or so clones, around 90% of them with a count of one. The top ten hold 0.43% of the sample. There are 15 amino acids in the CDR3, from cysteine to phenylalanine inclusive. This entry keeps only the CDR3 DNA: 45 bases, framed from base 1. Via the germline V gene, CDR1 is SGHTA and CDR2 FQGTGA. V lost 5 bases and J lost 7 bases, and the count of bases not matched to a germline gene is 9. On this clone itself: The antigen it binds to is not known. No base quality values were provided; no much bigger clone lies one nucleotide off.

The TCR sequence derives from a female donor with multiple sclerosis, enrolled in a pregnancy study. The specimen comprised CD4+ T cells from peripheral blood mononuclear cells, sampled before pregnancy. The sequence is built from TRBV7-3 and TRBJ2-2; 8 junctional bases match TRBD1. The bases are TGTGCCAGCAGCCGGACAGGGTTGGGCGGCGGGGAGCTGTTTTTT. The resulting protein is CASSRTGLGGGELFF.